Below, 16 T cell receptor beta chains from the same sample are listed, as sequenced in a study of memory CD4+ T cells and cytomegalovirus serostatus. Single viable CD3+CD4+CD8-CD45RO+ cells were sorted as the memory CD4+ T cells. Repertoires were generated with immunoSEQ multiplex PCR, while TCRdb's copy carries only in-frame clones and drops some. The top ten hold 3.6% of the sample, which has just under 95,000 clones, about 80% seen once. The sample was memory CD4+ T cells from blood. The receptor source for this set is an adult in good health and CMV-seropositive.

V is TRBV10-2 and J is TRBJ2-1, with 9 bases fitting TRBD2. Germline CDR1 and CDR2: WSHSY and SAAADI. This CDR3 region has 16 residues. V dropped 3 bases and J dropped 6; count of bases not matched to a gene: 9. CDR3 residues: CASSDVGGRASNEQFF. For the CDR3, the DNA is TGCGCCAGCAGTGATGTCGGCGGGAGGGCGTCCAATGAGCAGTTCTTC.

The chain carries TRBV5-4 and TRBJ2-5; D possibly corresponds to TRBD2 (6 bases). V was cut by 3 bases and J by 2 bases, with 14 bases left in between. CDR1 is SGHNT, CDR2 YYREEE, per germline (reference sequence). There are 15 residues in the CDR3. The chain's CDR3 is CASSSSANNQETQYF. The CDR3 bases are TGTGCCAGCAGCTCTAGCGCAAACAATCAAGAGACCCAGTACTTC.

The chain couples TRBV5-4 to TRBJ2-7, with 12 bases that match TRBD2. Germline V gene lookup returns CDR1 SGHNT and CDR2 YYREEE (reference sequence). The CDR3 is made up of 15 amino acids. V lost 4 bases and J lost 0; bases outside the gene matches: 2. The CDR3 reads CASSEGLAGSYEQYF. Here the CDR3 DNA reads TGTGCCAGCAGCGAGGGACTAGCGGGCTCCTACGAGCAGTACTTC.

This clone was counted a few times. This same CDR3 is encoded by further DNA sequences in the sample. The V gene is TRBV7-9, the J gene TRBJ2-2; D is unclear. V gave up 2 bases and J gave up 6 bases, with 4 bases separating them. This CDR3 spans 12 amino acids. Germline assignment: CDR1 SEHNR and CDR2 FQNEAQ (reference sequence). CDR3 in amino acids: CASSLSAGELFF. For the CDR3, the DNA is TGTGCCAGCAGCTTATCCGCCGGGGAGCTGTTTTTT.

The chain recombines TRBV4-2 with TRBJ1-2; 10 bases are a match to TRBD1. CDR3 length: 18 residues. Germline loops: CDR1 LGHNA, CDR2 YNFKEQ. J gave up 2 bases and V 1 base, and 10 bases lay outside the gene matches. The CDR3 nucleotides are TGTGCCAGCAGCCAAGCTTGGGTACCGGGACAGGGGAACTATGGCTACACCTTC. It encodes CASSQAWVPGQGNYGYTF.

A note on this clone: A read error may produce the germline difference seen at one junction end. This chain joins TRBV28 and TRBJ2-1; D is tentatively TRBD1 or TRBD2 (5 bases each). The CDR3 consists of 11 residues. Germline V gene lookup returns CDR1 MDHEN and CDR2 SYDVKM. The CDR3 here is CASSLSGHALF. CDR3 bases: TGTGCCAGCAGTTTATCGGGGCACGCGCTCTTC.

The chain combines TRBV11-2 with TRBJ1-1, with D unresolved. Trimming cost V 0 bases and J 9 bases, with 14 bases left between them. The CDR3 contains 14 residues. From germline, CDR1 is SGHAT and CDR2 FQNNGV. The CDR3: CASSLDRAASKAFF. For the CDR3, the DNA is TGTGCCAGCAGCTTAGATCGGGCAGCCAGCAAAGCTTTCTTT.

The CDR3 sequence is CASSLGHGSYGYTF. CDR3 bases: TGTGCCAGCAGCCTAGGACACGGGAGCTATGGCTACACCTTC. The chain has TRBV7-2 and TRBJ1-2, with a weak D call TRBD1 (5 bases). Trimming cost V 5 bases and J 4 bases, with 14 bases left between them. This CDR3 has 14 residues. Germline CDR1 SGHTA, CDR2 FQGNSA.

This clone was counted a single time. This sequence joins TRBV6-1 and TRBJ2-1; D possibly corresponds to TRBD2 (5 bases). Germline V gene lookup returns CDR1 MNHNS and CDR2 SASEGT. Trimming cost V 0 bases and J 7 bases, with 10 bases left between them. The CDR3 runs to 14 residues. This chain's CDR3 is CASSEAGSENEQFF. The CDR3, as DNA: TGTGCCAGCAGTGAAGCTGGTAGCGAGAATGAGCAGTTCTTC.

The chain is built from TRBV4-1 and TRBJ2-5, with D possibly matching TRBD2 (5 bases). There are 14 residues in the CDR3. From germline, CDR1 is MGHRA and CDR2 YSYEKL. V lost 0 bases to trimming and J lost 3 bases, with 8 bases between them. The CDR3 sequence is CASSQDVGEETQYF. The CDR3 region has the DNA TGCGCCAGCAGCCAAGATGTCGGGGAAGAGACCCAGTACTTC.

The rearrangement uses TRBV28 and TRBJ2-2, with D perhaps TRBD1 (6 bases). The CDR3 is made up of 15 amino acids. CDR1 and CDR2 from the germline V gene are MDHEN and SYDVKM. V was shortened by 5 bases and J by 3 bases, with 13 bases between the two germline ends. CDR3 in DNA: TGTGCCAGCAGTCCCGGGACACACTACACCGGGGAGCTGTTTTTT. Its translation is CASSPGTHYTGELFF.

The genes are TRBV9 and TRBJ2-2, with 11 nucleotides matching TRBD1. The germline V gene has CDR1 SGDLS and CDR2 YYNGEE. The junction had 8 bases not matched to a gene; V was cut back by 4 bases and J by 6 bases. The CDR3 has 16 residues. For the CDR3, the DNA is TGTGCCAGCAGCACCAGGGACAGGGGGAGGTCCGGGGAGCTGTTTTTT. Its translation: CASSTRDRGRSGELFF.

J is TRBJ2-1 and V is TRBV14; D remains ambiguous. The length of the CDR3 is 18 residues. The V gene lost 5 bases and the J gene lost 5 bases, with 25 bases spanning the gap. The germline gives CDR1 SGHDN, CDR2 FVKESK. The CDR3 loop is CASSAGPLPRSTNNEQFF. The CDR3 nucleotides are TGTGCCAGCAGCGCCGGACCGCTGCCCAGAAGCACAAACAATGAGCAGTTCTTC.

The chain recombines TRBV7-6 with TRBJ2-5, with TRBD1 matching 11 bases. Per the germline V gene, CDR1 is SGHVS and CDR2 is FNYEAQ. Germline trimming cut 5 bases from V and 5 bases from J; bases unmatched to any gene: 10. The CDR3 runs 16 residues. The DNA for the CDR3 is TGTGCCAGCAGCCAAATGGGACAGGGGGTTCGTGAGACCCAGTACTTC. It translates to CASSQMGQGVRETQYF.

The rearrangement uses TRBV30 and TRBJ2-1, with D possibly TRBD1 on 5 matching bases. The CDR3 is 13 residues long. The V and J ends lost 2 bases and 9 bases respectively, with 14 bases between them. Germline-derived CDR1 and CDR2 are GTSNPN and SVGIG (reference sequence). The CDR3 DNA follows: TGTGCCTGGAGTCCCCGTGAAGGGGCTGAGCAGTTCTTC. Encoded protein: CAWSPREGAEQFF.

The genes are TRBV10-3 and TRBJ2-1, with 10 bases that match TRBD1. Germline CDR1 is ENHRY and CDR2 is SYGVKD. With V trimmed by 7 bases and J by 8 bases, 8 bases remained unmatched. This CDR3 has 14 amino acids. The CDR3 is CAINRQGAEDEQFF. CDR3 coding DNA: TGTGCCATCAACAGACAGGGGGCCGAGGATGAGCAGTTCTTC.